The text below deals with one T cell receptor (beta chain). These data are taken from a study of blood T cell repertoires in COVID-19. Across the study: Researchers got acute and convalescent COVID-19 samples from the United States, Italy and Spain.

As handled by the study authors: Reference gene primer amplification yielded estimated nucleated cell counts. The table came from immunoSEQ multiplex PCR; TCRdb's copy has only in-frame clones and leaves some out. That table is the source of V, J and clone size, and D and trimming were worked out from the DNA. There are 250,000 to 300,000 clones in the sample; around 89% occur only once, and approximately 9% lies in the top ten. Participants were aged about 18 to 95 years, lived in 20 to 30 US areas, and enrolled virtually. Among Cohort 3 donors, those recovered had two negative PCRs, clearance, or symptom resolution. V lost 0 bases to trimming and J lost 1 base, with 6 bases between them. Germline V gives CDR1 MGHDK, CDR2 SYGVNS. The CDR3 covers 14 residues.

This chain links TRBV25-1 with TRBJ2-5; D remains unclear. The sample comprised PBMCs or T cells enriched from blood (not recorded which). The receptor's source is a man aged 35 to 55 who had recovered from COVID-19. CDR3 amino acids: CASSEYRGQETQYF. CDR3 DNA: TGTGCCAGCAGTGAATATAGAGGCCAAGAGACCCAGTACTTC. Full variable domain (remainder filled in from reference TRBV25-1 and TRBJ2-5): EADIYQTPRYLVIGTGKKITLECSQTMGHDKMYWYQQDPGMELHLIHYSYGVNSTEKGDLSSESTVSRIRTEHFPLTLESARPSHTSQYLCASSEYRGQETQYFGPGTRLLVL.